The 17 T cell receptor beta chains below were found in one sample sequenced in a study of blood T cells in healthy people across ages. Primed by a sample-barcoded 5' primer and a J-beta primer mix, a second PCR proceeded for 7 to 11 cycles. Using its own MiXCR run on the 5' RACE reads, TCRdb lists one record per CDR3 protein. The sample contains 1.4 million or so distinct CDR3 sequences, roughly 43% of which appear only once. The sample comprised blood. Receptor source: a young woman in good health.

This clonotype turned up a few times. V is TRBV20-1 and J is TRBJ1-6, with D unclear. This CDR3 is built from 14 residues. Germline V CDR1 and CDR2: DFQATT, SNEGSKA (reference sequence). Trimming stripped 0 bases from V and 4 bases from J, with 7 bases between. The CDR3 DNA sequence: TGCAGTGCTAGAGATAAAAGATATAATTCACCCCTCCACTTT. It yields the protein CSARDKRYNSPLHF.

The gene calls are TRBV10-3 and TRBJ2-7; 7 bases are shared with TRBD1. The J segment lost 1 base and the V segment lost 10 bases, leaving 13 bases of the junction unmatched. From germline, CDR1 is ENHRY and CDR2 SYGVKD. CDR3 size: 15 residues. CDR3 loop: CATFTMTGTSYEQYF. CDR3 in DNA: TGTGCCACCTTCACAATGACAGGGACGTCCTACGAGCAGTACTTC.

This clonotype has more than one count but fewer than ten. This chain connects TRBV10-3 to TRBJ2-1; D could derive from TRBD1 or TRBD2 (5 bases each). Per the germline V gene, CDR1 is ENHRY and CDR2 is SYGVKD. V was clipped by 5 bases and J by 6 bases, with 14 bases between them. This CDR3 region has 14 residues. This chain's CDR3 is CAISRDGGPNEQFF. As DNA, the CDR3 is TGTGCCATCAGTCGGGACGGAGGCCCCAATGAGCAGTTCTTC.

This chain uses TRBV7-2 with TRBJ1-5; the match to TRBD1 covers 7 bases. In germline, CDR1 is SGHTA, CDR2 FQGNSA. Unmatched junction bases numbered 6, after V lost 2 bases and J lost 2 bases. This CDR3 region has 16 residues. The CDR3 is CASSLRGGTGNQPQHF. Written as DNA, the CDR3 is TGTGCCAGCAGCTTACGGGGTGGGACAGGCAATCAGCCCCAGCATTTT.

With regard to this clonotype: A single base separates this from a much larger clone, so it may be a read error. The chain has TRBV21-1 and TRBJ2-7; no DNA check was done on the table's D call, TRBD1. TRBV21-1 is assigned pseudogene status. The CDR3 runs to 14 residues. The CDR3 sequence: CASSTGTRGYEQYF. CDR3 DNA: TGTGCCAGCAGCACCGGGACAAGGGGCTACGAGCAGTACTTC.

This chain's CDR3 is CASSYLIGTAQDEQYF. Written as DNA, the CDR3 is TGTGCCAGCAGCTACCTTATCGGGACAGCTCAGGACGAGCAGTACTTC. The J gene is TRBJ2-7, the V gene TRBV11-2; 7 nucleotides agree with TRBD1. Germline V lookup: CDR1 SGHAT, CDR2 FQNNGV. V lost 4 bases, J lost 5 bases, and 14 bases stayed unmatched. This CDR3 comprises 16 residues.

For the CDR3, the DNA is TGCGCCAGCAGCCAAGATGTCGGGACACCCTACAATGAGCAGTTCTTC. Protein: CASSQDVGTPYNEQFF. J is TRBJ2-1 and V is TRBV4-3, with D tentatively TRBD1 (6 bases). V was shortened by 0 bases and J by 2 bases, with 11 bases between the two germline ends. This CDR3 region has 16 residues. Germline V lookup: CDR1 LGHNA, CDR2 YSLEER.

This clonotype was observed a handful of times. V usage is TRBV27 and J usage is TRBJ1-2, with D possibly matching TRBD1 (6 bases). The CDR3 runs 13 residues. The ends were cut back, 8 bases at V and 5 bases at J, with 15 bases in the middle. Germline CDR1 and CDR2: MNHEY and SMNVEV (reference sequence). CDR3 loop: CASRIGQSYGYTF. CDR3 nucleotide sequence: TGTGCCAGCCGAATAGGACAGAGTTATGGCTACACCTTC.

This clonotype was detected only a few times. This chain uses TRBV24-1 with TRBJ2-1; TRBD2 matches 10 bases. The CDR3 runs 17 residues. Germline loops: CDR1 KGHDR, CDR2 SFDVKD. V lost 3 bases and J lost 4; bases outside the gene matches: 8. The CDR3 DNA is TGTGCCACCAGTGATCCCATAGAGCGGGAGGGATACAATGAGCAGTTCTTC. This sequence encodes CATSDPIEREGYNEQFF.

The chain combines TRBV7-9 with TRBJ2-1; 7 bases align to TRBD2. The ends lost 1 base at V and 8 bases at J; junction bases unmatched: 5. The CDR3 has 14 residues. Germline values: CDR1 SEHNR, CDR2 FQNEAQ (reference sequence). The chain's CDR3 is CASSLEREGDEQFF. The CDR3 DNA reads TGTGCCAGCAGCTTAGAGAGGGAGGGCGATGAGCAGTTCTTC.

With respect to this clonotype: At one boundary the junction diverges from the germline segment, which might be a read error. The chain employs TRBV20-1 and TRBJ2-4; 9 bases map to TRBD1. Germline CDR1 reads DFQATT; CDR2 reads SNEGSKA (reference sequence). The CDR3 runs to 13 residues. The CDR3 region is CSGMGDRENIQYF. DNA for the CDR3: TGCAGTGGGATGGGGGACAGGGAAAATATTCAGTACTTC.

This clonotype was recorded at least ten times. The J gene is TRBJ1-2, the V gene TRBV20-1, with a tentative D call TRBD1 (6 bases). Germline V CDR1 and CDR2: DFQATT, SNEGSKA (reference sequence). The CDR3 contains 11 residues. Trimming shortened V by 6 bases and J by 3 bases, and 8 bases separated the two germline ends. This CDR3 is CSASGDYGYTF. CDR3 nucleotides: TGCAGTGCGTCAGGGGACTATGGCTACACCTTC.

This chain links TRBV2 with TRBJ1-2; D gene ambiguous. The CDR3 is made up of 13 amino acids. CDR1 is SNHLY and CDR2 is FYNNEI in the germline V gene. The V end was cut by 3 bases, the J end by 6 bases, with 11 bases between. The CDR3 here is CASSDPSVNGYTF. CDR3 DNA sequence: TGTGCCAGCAGTGATCCATCGGTCAATGGCTACACCTTC. The full variable domain, rest sourced from reference TRBV2 and TRBJ1-2, is EPEVTQTPSHQVTQMGQEVILRCVPISNHLYFYWYRQILGQKVEFLVSFYNNEISEKSEIFDDQFSVERPDGSNFTLKIRSTKLEDSAMYFCASSDPSVNGYTFGSGTRLTVV.

This clonotype was picked up a small number of times. The V and J genes are TRBV4-2 and TRBJ2-1; maybe TRBD2 (6 bases). This CDR3 is built from 17 residues. Deletions cut 0 bases from V and 3 bases from J, with 15 bases between. Germline V CDR1 and CDR2: LGHNA, YNFKEQ. CDR3 sequence: CASSQDLAGPIYNEQFF. Written as DNA, the CDR3 is TGTGCCAGCAGCCAAGATCTCGCGGGACCCATCTACAATGAGCAGTTCTTC.

The chain links TRBV12-3 or TRBV12-4 to TRBJ2-1; 11 bases match TRBD1. CDR3 length: 16 residues. V was clipped by 3 bases and J by 6 bases; unmatched bases: 7. DNA of the CDR3: TGTGCCAGCAGTTTTTCGGCGGACAGGGGGCTCAATGAGCAGTTCTTC. It codes for CASSFSADRGLNEQFF.

Of note for this clonotype: The junction shows a germline mismatch at one end, possibly a read error. The rearrangement joins TRBV7-9 to TRBJ1-1; 8 bases line up with TRBD1. Germline V lookup: CDR1 SEHNR, CDR2 FQNEAQ (reference sequence). The CDR3 has 15 amino acids. The CDR3 nucleotides read TGTACCAGCAGCGGTCGACAGGGGCCGAACACTGAAGCTTTCTTT. Its protein product is CTSSGRQGPNTEAFF.

V is TRBV20-1 and J is TRBJ2-5; D is unresolved. CDR3 length: 12 amino acids. The V gene's germline CDR1 is DFQATT and CDR2 SNEGSKA (reference sequence). The CDR3: CSAKSYYNEQYF. DNA of the CDR3: TGCAGCGCGAAGTCCTATTACAATGAGCAGTACTTC.